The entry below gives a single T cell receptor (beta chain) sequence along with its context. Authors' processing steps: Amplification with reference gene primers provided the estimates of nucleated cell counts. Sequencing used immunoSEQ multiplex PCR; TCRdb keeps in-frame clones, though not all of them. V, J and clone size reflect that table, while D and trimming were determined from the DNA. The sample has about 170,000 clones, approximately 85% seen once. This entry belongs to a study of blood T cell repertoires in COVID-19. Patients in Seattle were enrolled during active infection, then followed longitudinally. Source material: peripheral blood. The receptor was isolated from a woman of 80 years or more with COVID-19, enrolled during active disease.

The DNA of the CDR3 is TGTGCCAGCAGACCAACAGGGGAAGGGACCCAGTACTTC. Amino acid sequence: CASRPTGEGTQYF. V and J are TRBV27 and TRBJ2-5, with 7 bases matching TRBD1. CDR1 and CDR2 from the germline V gene are MNHEY and SMNVEV (reference sequence). J lost 7 bases, V lost 6 bases, and 8 bases had no gene match. CDR3 length equals 13 residues.